This TCR beta chain was captured in a study of Ad26.COV2.S vaccination and SARS-CoV-2 variants. Across the study: Donor was in the COV1001 Ad26.COV2.S trial arm. The study gave Ad26.COV2.S intramuscularly, once or twice 56 days apart. Notes on the study in general: People who got the vaccine or the placebo had similar non-spike TCR breadth.

Remarks on this clone: Antigen: not known.

CDR3 length: 12 amino acids. V was clipped by 9 bases and J by 6 bases; unmatched bases: 7. CDR1 and CDR2 (germline): MDHEN, SYDVKM. The repertoire was sequenced with immunoSEQ multiplex PCR; TCRdb's copy has only in-frame clones and lacks some. In the table there are 440,000 or so clones, 90% of which are singletons. Treatment here: 15 to 20 received Ad26.COV2.S at low or high dose, single or two shots; roughly 5 received placebo; per-sample allocation not given. At day 63 after the first vaccine or placebo injection, samples were drawn. Sequencing was performed on peripheral blood, taken in a trial of Ad26.COV2.S vaccine versus placebo. The chain couples TRBV28 to TRBJ2-7; 8 nucleotides agree with TRBD2. This TCR was sampled from a person aged 18-60 years who received the Ad26.COV2.S COVID-19 vaccine or a placebo. CDR3: CASRTSYAEQYF. The CDR3 coding sequence is TGTGCCAGTCGGACTAGCTACGCCGAGCAGTACTTC.